Below, one T cell receptor (beta chain) is given with its context. The antigen this receptor binds is unknown. Base qualities are not at hand, and no much larger clone is one base apart. The entry originates in a study of T cell changes during pregnancy in multiple sclerosis (dated by TCRdb to the late 2010s). The study in broad terms: In women with multiple sclerosis, the researchers looked at how the T cell repertoire shifted as pregnancy progressed.

Preparation of the library involved the immunoSEQ multiplex PCR assay. In TCRdb, the immuneACCESS table is reduced to in-frame sequences with V and J assigned. These tables do not hold every clone; where another copy was compared, an unresolved V gene accounts for under half, and the others remain unexplained. Present in this sample are over 35,000 clones, about 92% of which were seen just once. Of the sample, roughly 13% is held by the ten largest clones. Trimming costs V 1 base and J 4 bases, and their ends lie 11 bases apart. Per the germline V gene, SGHVS is the CDR1 and FQNEAQ is the CDR2. From its cysteine to its phenylalanine, the CDR3 spans 14 amino acids. Only the CDR3 part of the read is kept: 42 bases, read in frame from the first base.

The sequences come from CD8+ T cells from peripheral blood mononuclear cells, collected in the first trimester of pregnancy. The chain was built from TRBV7-8 and TRBJ2-7, with a tentative D gene TRBD2 over 5 matching bases. This TCR came from a female donor with multiple sclerosis, enrolled in a pregnancy study. The DNA sequence follows: TGTGCCAGCAGCTTAGGGGAAGGGAGATACGAGCAGTACTTC. Its amino acids are CASSLGEGRYEQYF.